Following are 20 T cell receptor beta chains from one sample sequenced in a study of blood T cell repertoires in COVID-19. Clones were sequenced by immunoSEQ multiplex PCR, and TCRdb holds only the in-frame ones, with some missing. The table lists a few hundred thousand clones, about 80% of them singletons, with around 3.9% in the top ten. The sample was PBMCs or T cells enriched from blood (not recorded which). Receptors were obtained from a man in his thirties or forties with acute COVID-19.

This sequence joins TRBV5-4 and TRBJ2-1; 8 bases line up with TRBD2. CDR1 is SGHNT, CDR2 YYREEE, per germline (reference sequence). This CDR3 contains 14 residues. Trimming at V came to 4 bases and at J to 2 bases, leaving 2 bases not matched to a gene. CDR3: CASSNGGAYNEQFF. The CDR3 DNA is TGTGCCAGCAGCAACGGGGGGGCCTACAATGAGCAGTTCTTC.

This clone was counted many times. The chain is built from TRBV5-4 and TRBJ1-6; D is perhaps TRBD1 (6 bases). This CDR3 is 15 amino acids long. CDR1 and CDR2 from the germline V gene are SGHNT and YYREEE (reference sequence). Trimming took off 0 bases at V and 7 bases at J, with 11 bases between the two ends. The CDR3 DNA is TGTGCCAGCAGCTTGGCCAGGGGTAACAATTCACCCCTCCACTTT. This translates into CASSLARGNNSPLHF. The full variable domain, its missing parts supplied by reference TRBV5-4 and TRBJ1-6, is ETGVTQSPTHLIKTRGQQVTLRCSSQSGHNTVSWYQQALGQGPQFIFQYYREEENGRGNFPPRFSGLQFPNYSSELNVNALELDDSALYLCASSLARGNNSPLHFGNGTRLTVT.

This chain connects TRBV6-5 to TRBJ2-3; no clear D. Trimming pared 0 bases from V and 1 base from J, leaving 8 bases between. In germline, CDR1 is MNHEY, CDR2 SVGAGI. This CDR3 region has 15 residues. CDR3 in amino acids: CASSYSGARTDTQYF. As DNA, the CDR3 is TGTGCCAGCAGTTACTCGGGCGCCCGCACAGATACGCAGTATTTT.

The rearrangement links TRBV6-1 to TRBJ1-5; 8 bases line up with TRBD1. The CDR3 length is 16 residues. Trimming cost V 6 bases and J 2 bases; bases outside gene matches: 9. Germline V gives CDR1 MNHNS, CDR2 SASEGT. The CDR3 DNA sequence: TGTGCCAGCAGCGAATTCAGGGGGCTGGGCAATCAGCCCCAGCATTTT. Its protein is CASSEFRGLGNQPQHF.

The chain employs TRBV5-1 and TRBJ2-7; 10 bases match TRBD2. The CDR3 runs 16 residues. Germline values: CDR1 SGHRS, CDR2 YFSETQ. V shed 1 base, J shed 1 base, and the junction held 5 bases outside the gene matches. This CDR3 reads CASSLPASGGSYEQYV. For the CDR3, the DNA is TGCGCCAGCAGCTTGCCGGCTAGCGGGGGATCCTACGAGCAGTACGTC.

The chain is built from TRBV6-5 and TRBJ2-3, with D perhaps TRBD2 (6 bases). The V gene's germline CDR1 is MNHEY and CDR2 SVGAGI. The CDR3 is 13 residues long. The V and J ends lost 6 bases and 7 bases respectively, with 14 bases between them. The chain's CDR3 is CASRKGLTYTQYF. DNA for the CDR3: TGTGCCAGCAGAAAGGGACTCACTTATACGCAGTATTTT.

V gene TRBV2 combines with J gene TRBJ1-1; 7 bases align to TRBD1. This CDR3 has 13 residues. Germline-derived CDR1 and CDR2 are SNHLY and FYNNEI. The ends lost 11 bases at V and 0 bases at J; junction bases unmatched: 6. For the CDR3, the DNA is TGTGCCGGGGGGACAGTTTTGAACACTGAAGCTTTCTTT. Translation gives CAGGTVLNTEAFF.

J is TRBJ2-1 and V is TRBV6-5; 8 bases match TRBD2. This CDR3 contains 15 residues. CDR1 is MNHEY, CDR2 SVGAGI, per germline. Trimming at V came to 6 bases and at J to 4 bases, leaving 8 bases not matched to a gene. This CDR3 reads CASSAGTSRYNEQFF. CDR3 DNA: TGTGCCAGCAGCGCAGGGACTAGTCGGTACAATGAGCAGTTCTTC.

The chain carries TRBV7-2 and TRBJ2-4; D is possibly TRBD2 (6 bases). From germline, CDR1 is SGHTA and CDR2 FQGNSA. The CDR3 loop spans 13 amino acids. Trimming removed 8 bases from V and 3 bases from J, with 11 bases in between. CDR3 nucleotide sequence: TGTGCCAGCCGCGGCGGGAACAAAAACATTCAGTACTTC. Its translation: CASRGGNKNIQYF.

The chain is built from TRBV18 and TRBJ1-1, with D maybe TRBD1 (6 bases). This CDR3 has 12 residues. CDR1 is KGHSH and CDR2 is LQKENI in the germline V gene. V was shortened by 1 base and J by 8 bases, with 8 bases between the two germline ends. As DNA, the CDR3 is TGTGCCAGCTCACCACTCGGACAGGAAGCTTTCTTT. It encodes CASSPLGQEAFF. The complete variable domain, with remaining parts taken from reference TRBV18 and TRBJ1-1, reads NAGVMQNPRHLVRRRGQEARLRCSPMKGHSHVYWYRQLPEEGLKFMVYLQKENIIDESGMPKERFSAEFPKEGPSILRIQQVVRGDSAAYFCASSPLGQEAFFGQGTRLTVV.

This clone was seen once. This chain links TRBV5-1 with TRBJ2-3; 8 bases map to TRBD1. Germline lookup yields CDR1 SGHRS and CDR2 YFSETQ. J gave up 1 base and V 3 bases, and 19 bases lay outside the gene matches. This CDR3 is built from 20 residues. In DNA, the CDR3 is TGCGCCAGCAGCTCCAGGGGGCGCAAGGGGTTTTTGGGAGGCACAGATACGCAGTATTTT. This sequence encodes CASSSRGRKGFLGGTDTQYF.

The chain links TRBV2 to TRBJ1-1, with 8 bases that match TRBD1. Germline V CDR1 and CDR2: SNHLY, FYNNEI. V lost 7 bases, J lost 0 bases, and 13 bases stayed unmatched. The CDR3 sequence is 17 residues long. DNA of the CDR3: TGTGCCAGCACCCCGGTCCCGACAGGGGTCATGAACACTGAAGCTTTCTTT. Amino acid sequence: CASTPVPTGVMNTEAFF. The whole variable domain, remainder taken from reference TRBV2 and TRBJ1-1, is EPEVTQTPSHQVTQMGQEVILRCVPISNHLYFYWYRQILGQKVEFLVSFYNNEISEKSEIFDDQFSVERPDGSNFTLKIRSTKLEDSAMYFCASTPVPTGVMNTEAFFGQGTRLTVV.

This clone was observed a few times. The gene calls are TRBV5-1 and TRBJ1-6, with a tentative D call TRBD1 (5 bases). V gave up 5 bases and J gave up 6 bases, with 6 bases separating them. In germline, CDR1 is SGHRS, CDR2 YFSETQ. This CDR3 is built from 12 residues. As DNA, the CDR3 is TGCGCCAGCAGGACAGTTAATTCACCCCTCCACTTT. Amino acid sequence: CASRTVNSPLHF.

The V and J genes are TRBV14 and TRBJ2-2, with 10 bases identical to TRBD1. Germline V lookup: CDR1 SGHDN, CDR2 FVKESK. The CDR3 runs to 16 residues. V lost 6 bases and J lost 4; bases outside the gene matches: 8. CDR3 in amino acids: CASRPYGTGVTGELFF. The CDR3 bases are TGTGCCAGCAGGCCTTACGGGACAGGGGTCACCGGGGAGCTGTTTTTT.

The chain uses TRBV7-2 and TRBJ2-2; 8 bases are a match to TRBD1. The CDR3 has 15 residues. Germline CDR1 reads SGHTA; CDR2 reads FQGNSA. V dropped 4 bases and J dropped 3; count of bases not matched to a gene: 4. CDR3 DNA: TGTGCCAGCAGCTCTGACAGGGGAGACACCGGGGAGCTGTTTTTT. This gives the protein CASSSDRGDTGELFF.

J is TRBJ1-2 and V is TRBV6-7, with D tentatively TRBD1 (6 bases). TRBV6-7 is reported as an ORF; its role is uncertain. V was pared by 2 bases and J by 6 bases, with 7 bases between. CDR3 length equals 12 residues. As DNA, the CDR3 is TGTGCCAGCAGTTACCGACAGGATGGCTACACCTTC. It is translated as CASSYRQDGYTF.

The chain combines TRBV6-5 with TRBJ2-3; 9 nucleotides align to TRBD1. This CDR3 has 14 amino acids. The ends lost 5 bases at V and 3 bases at J; junction bases unmatched: 3. The germline gives CDR1 MNHEY, CDR2 SVGAGI. The chain's CDR3 is CASSLGQGTDTQYF. The CDR3 DNA is TGTGCCAGCAGTCTCGGACAGGGGACAGATACGCAGTATTTT.

The chain links TRBV5-6 to TRBJ2-1; 12 bases are a match to TRBD2. In germline, CDR1 is SGHDT, CDR2 YYEEEE. The CDR3 covers 16 residues. V was clipped by 4 bases and J by 9 bases; unmatched bases: 11. CDR3 protein: CASSRRLAGVAREQFF. The CDR3 DNA sequence: TGTGCCAGCAGCCGCAGACTAGCGGGAGTGGCACGTGAGCAGTTCTTC. Based on the CDR3 plus reference TRBV5-6 and TRBJ2-1, the full variable domain is DAGVTQSPTHLIKTRGQQVTLRCSPKSGHDTVSWYQQALGQGPQFIFQYYEEEERQRGNFPDRFSGHQFPNYSSELNVNALLLGDSALYLCASSRRLAGVAREQFFGPGTRLTVL.

This clone was found a few times. This chain joins TRBV6-4 and TRBJ1-1; weak D call: TRBD1 (6 bases). Trimming cost V 6 bases and J 1 base, with 12 bases left between them. The length of the CDR3 is 14 residues. Germline values: CDR1 MRHNA, CDR2 SNTAGT. The CDR3 loop reads CASSQSGQNTEAFF. The CDR3 nucleotides are TGTGCCAGCAGCCAATCGGGACAGAACACTGAAGCTTTCTTT.

The V gene is TRBV4-2, the J gene TRBJ2-1; tentative D call: TRBD1 (6 bases). CDR1 LGHNA and CDR2 YNFKEQ come from the germline V gene. This CDR3 is built from 14 residues. The V end was cut by 0 bases, the J end by 9 bases, with 12 bases between. The CDR3 DNA follows: TGTGCCAGCAGCCAAGATAGGGGCAGGGGTGAGCAGTTCTTC. Protein product: CASSQDRGRGEQFF.